The next 8 T cell receptor beta chains were all read from a single sample in a study of shared clonotypes between healthy human individuals (dated by TCRdb to the early 2020s). Library preparation was by the immunoSEQ multiplex PCR assay. TCRdb obtained this table from immuneACCESS and retained in-frame rearrangements with V and J assigned. These tables miss some clones; where compared with another copy, unresolved V genes account for less than half of the shortfall, and the remainder is unexplained. The sample yields about 1 million clones; 70% to 80% were counted once. The top ten clonotypes cover around 1.5% of the sample. The sequenced sample consisted of memory CD4+ T cells sorted from blood. The cell subset or site label on this specimen signifies: CD45RA-negative fraction. The receptors shown here come from a young man in good health.

The chain combines TRBV10-3 with TRBJ2-5; 8 positions agree with TRBD1. This CDR3 comprises 13 residues. The germline V gene has CDR1 ENHRY and CDR2 SYGVKD. Trimming removed 11 bases from V and 5 bases from J; junction bases left unmatched: 10. CDR3 in amino acids: CAVQGALSETQYF. CDR3 bases: TGTGCCGTTCAGGGGGCACTCTCGGAGACCCAGTACTTC.

The J gene is TRBJ1-4, the V gene TRBV5-1, with 7 bases fitting TRBD1. Germline-derived CDR1 and CDR2 are SGHRS and YFSETQ. V lost 4 bases to trimming and J lost 8 bases; unmatched junction nucleotides: 8. The CDR3 contains 14 residues. CDR3 sequence (DNA): TGCGCCAGCAGCGGTTCGACAGGGAACGAAAAACTGTTTTTT. This gives the protein CASSGSTGNEKLFF.

This clone was seen ten or more times. The chain uses TRBV5-6 and TRBJ1-1, with D unresolved. In germline, CDR1 is SGHDT, CDR2 YYEEEE. This CDR3 region has 14 residues. V was clipped by 5 bases and J by 7 bases, with 18 bases between them. CDR3 bases: TGTGCCAGCAGGGGCGCGGAGAATAGGCTTGAAGCTTTCTTT. Encoded protein: CASRGAENRLEAFF.

V gene TRBV19 combines with J gene TRBJ2-1; TRBD1 might be the D (6 bases). The CDR3 contains 12 residues. V shed 6 bases and J shed 10 bases, with 13 bases lying between them. The germline gives CDR1 LNHDA, CDR2 SQIVND (reference sequence). CDR3 in amino acids: CASSPGAIEQFF. In DNA form, the CDR3 reads TGTGCCAGTAGCCCAGGGGCGATCGAGCAGTTCTTC.

The CDR3 protein is CASSQSMGQGGEKLFF. In DNA form, the CDR3 reads TGCGCCAGCAGCCAATCTATGGGACAGGGAGGTGAAAAACTGTTTTTT. This chain uses TRBV4-1 with TRBJ1-4; 9 bases fit TRBD1. Losses at the gene ends were 2 bases for V and 7 bases for J; bases not matched to a gene: 8. Germline V gene lookup returns CDR1 MGHRA and CDR2 YSYEKL. This CDR3 has 16 residues.

The chain carries TRBV10-3 and TRBJ1-1; D not resolved. The CDR3 length is 15 residues. In germline, CDR1 is ENHRY, CDR2 SYGVKD. Trimming left V 3 bases short and J 3 bases short, with 14 bases between. In DNA form, the CDR3 reads TGTGCCATCAGTGATGCGGTCGGTCTGGACACTGAAGCTTTCTTT. Its protein is CAISDAVGLDTEAFF.

The chain recombines TRBV7-8 with TRBJ2-2; the D is unclear. The CDR3 spans 14 residues. The ends were cut back, 4 bases at V and 0 bases at J, with 6 bases in the middle. CDR1 SGHVS and CDR2 FQNEAQ come from the germline V gene. This CDR3 is CASSSQSNTGELFF. The CDR3 bases are TGTGCCAGCAGCTCCCAATCGAACACCGGGGAGCTGTTTTTT.

CDR3 nucleotides: TGCGCCAGCAGCCATAACAGGGGTTCAGGAAACACCATATATTTT. This gives the protein CASSHNRGSGNTIYF. The chain recombines TRBV4-1 with TRBJ1-3, with 7 positions matching TRBD1. The CDR3 is made up of 15 amino acids. The junction had 6 bases not matched to a gene; V was cut back by 3 bases and J by 4 bases. Germline V lookup: CDR1 MGHRA, CDR2 YSYEKL.